One and the same sample provided the 17 T cell receptor beta chains below, sequenced in a study of tumor-infiltrating lymphocytes in primary liver carcinoma. Starting from 450 to 500 ng of total RNA, TCR beta cDNA was produced with a primer in the constant region. Each TCR beta library was derived from three nested multiplex PCR rounds that employed slightly modified ARM-PCR. In the first two PCR rounds, TRBV1-TRBV30 forward primers were paired with a C-beta reverse primer, and each round lasted roughly 10 cycles. A single record per CDR3 protein comes from TCRdb applying MiXCR to the multiplex PCR reads. The repertoire holds hundreds of thousands of distinct CDR3 sequences, with 50% to 60% as singletons. Germline DNA was also extracted, and blood RNA was taken from unsorted whole blood. Sequenced input: peripheral blood. These receptor sequences come from a woman aged 25 to 45 with primary liver carcinoma and hepatitis B virus infection.

The rearrangement joins TRBV4-2 to TRBJ1-2; D remains ambiguous. CDR3 length: 17 residues. From germline, CDR1 is LGHNA and CDR2 YNFKEQ. V was pared by 1 base and J by 6 bases, with 21 bases between. As DNA, the CDR3 is TGTGCCAGCAGCCAAGTACAAACAGAGTGGGCCAGCGATGGCTACACCTTC. This sequence encodes CASSQVQTEWASDGYTF.

This chain connects TRBV7-9 to TRBJ1-1, with D tentatively TRBD1 (6 bases). The CDR3 spans 12 residues. Germline CDR1 reads SEHNR; CDR2 reads FQNEAQ (reference sequence). The V gene lost 5 bases and the J gene lost 10 bases, with 14 bases spanning the gap. CDR3 bases: TGTGCCAGCAGCCTCACAGGGATGGCAGCTTTCTTT. Its protein is CASSLTGMAAFF.

Worth noting for this clonotype: One base away lies a much larger clone, so this may be a sequencing read error. The chain has TRBV12-3 or TRBV12-4 and TRBJ2-3, with D unresolved. Trimming took off 5 bases at V and 6 bases at J, with 21 bases between the two ends. The CDR3 is 16 residues long. DNA for the CDR3: TGTGCCAGCAGTCCTGGGATCATCCCCCTCCCGGATACGCAGTATTTT. Its protein is CASSPGIIPLPDTQYF.

Turning to this clonotype: A read error may account for a junction end that differs from germline. The V and J genes are TRBV11-2 and TRBJ2-2, with D perhaps matching TRBD2 (5 bases). The CDR3 length is 13 residues. The germline V gene encodes CDR1 SGHAT and CDR2 FQNNGV. CDR3 in amino acids: CDSSFTNTWEPFF. DNA of the CDR3: TGTGACAGCAGCTTCACGAACACCTGGGAGCCGTTTTTT.

In regard to this clonotype: Without the conserved terminal phenylalanine or tryptophan, this CDR3 likely stems from a read error. The V and J genes are TRBV5-6 and TRBJ2-1, with 9 bases fitting TRBD2. Germline CDR1 is SGHDT and CDR2 is YYEEEE. CDR3 length equals 17 residues. The ends lost 0 bases at V and 10 bases at J; junction bases unmatched: 14. CDR3 DNA: TGTGCCAGCAGCTTGGCATCAGGACTAGCGAATCATGGGGAGCAGTTCCTC. Amino acid sequence: CASSLASGLANHGEQFL.

Many counts were recorded for this clonotype. The CDR3 nucleotides are TGTGCCAGCAGCTTAGAAGCAGGGCCGAACACTGAAGCTTTCTTT. Residues: CASSLEAGPNTEAFF. The chain uses TRBV11-2 and TRBJ1-1, with D perhaps matching TRBD1 (5 bases). Trimming took 0 bases from V and 1 from J, leaving 9 bases between them. The CDR3 loop spans 15 amino acids. Per the germline V gene, CDR1 is SGHAT and CDR2 is FQNNGV. The entire variable domain, with the rest obtained from reference TRBV11-2 and TRBJ1-1, is as follows: EAGVAQSPRYKIIEKRQSVAFWCNPISGHATLYWYQQILGQGPKLLIQFQNNGVVDDSQLPKDRFSAERLKGVDSTLKIQPAKLEDSAVYLCASSLEAGPNTEAFFGQGTRLTVV.

Notes on this clonotype: One junction end disagrees with the germline gene, perhaps due to a read error. The chain combines TRBV29-1 with TRBJ2-3, with 7 bases identical to TRBD1. Germline V gene sequence: CDR1 SQVTM, CDR2 ANQGSEA. The CDR3 has 13 amino acids. CDR3 in amino acids: CSVRDRVTDTLYF. The CDR3 DNA reads TGCAGCGTAAGAGACAGGGTCACAGATACGCTGTATTTT.

This chain links TRBV28 with TRBJ2-7, with D perhaps matching TRBD2 (6 bases). Germline CDR1 and CDR2: MDHEN and SYDVKM. Trimming stripped 6 bases from V and 10 bases from J, with 22 bases between. The CDR3 consists of 14 residues. CDR3 nucleotides: TGTGCCAGCAGCCTAGCGCCCAACATTCAAGGCCAGTACTTC. Amino acid sequence: CASSLAPNIQGQYF. Together with reference TRBV28 and TRBJ2-7, the CDR3 gives the full variable domain: DVKVTQSSRYLVKRTGEKVFLECVQDMDHENMFWYRQDPGLGLRLIYFSYDVKMKEKGDIPEGYSVSREKKERFSLILESASTNQTSMYLCASSLAPNIQGQYFGPGTRLTVT.

This rearrangement joins TRBV6-2 or TRBV6-3 to TRBJ2-3; 10 nucleotides agree with TRBD2. The CDR3 is made up of 19 amino acids. CDR1 is MNHEY, CDR2 SVGEGT, per germline. J gave up 2 bases and V 8 bases, and 19 bases lay outside the gene matches. DNA for the CDR3: TGTGCCAGCCAACCCCCACCCTGGGAGCGGGAGGGCACCACAGATACGCAGTATTTT. Translated: CASQPPPWEREGTTDTQYF.

Comment on this clonotype: This could be a read error, since a much larger clone is one nucleotide away. Because the CDR3 is missing its conserved closing phenylalanine or tryptophan, this is likely a read error. The chain recombines TRBV14 with TRBJ1-6; D may be TRBD1 (5 bases). Germline loops: CDR1 SGHDN, CDR2 FVKESK. The CDR3 sequence is 16 residues long. With 1 base removed from V and 6 bases from J, the gap between germline ends came to 13 bases. This CDR3 is CASSQVAGQGNSPLHL. The CDR3 nucleotides are TGTGCCAGCAGCCAAGTTGCAGGGCAGGGTAATTCACCCCTCCACCTT.

In its sample, this clonotype was seen many times. This chain links TRBV6-2 or TRBV6-3 with TRBJ2-7, with 7 bases matching TRBD1. Germline loops: CDR1 MNHEY, CDR2 SVGEGT. The CDR3 sequence is 12 residues long. V lost 4 bases, J lost 5 bases, and 2 bases stayed unmatched. The CDR3 DNA follows: TGTGCCAGCAGTTTGGACAGGAACGAGCAGTACTTC. Its translation is CASSLDRNEQYF.

This clonotype was counted a single time. The chain recombines TRBV28 with TRBJ1-2; the D gene is possibly TRBD1 (5 bases). The CDR3 spans 12 residues. Germline V CDR1 and CDR2: MDHEN, SYDVKM. The ends were cut back, 6 bases at V and 8 bases at J, with 13 bases in the middle. This chain's CDR3 is CASRWDVGGYTF. For the CDR3, the DNA is TGTGCCAGCAGGTGGGACGTTGGCGGCTACACCTTC.

The V gene is TRBV4-2, the J gene TRBJ2-5, with D uncertain. Germline lookup yields CDR1 LGHNA and CDR2 YNFKEQ. The CDR3 has 14 amino acids. The V gene lost 8 bases and the J gene lost 5 bases, with 18 bases spanning the gap. The CDR3 region is CASCRPADMETQYF. The CDR3 nucleotides read TGTGCCAGCTGCCGTCCCGCCGATATGGAGACCCAGTACTTC.

The chain is built from TRBV21-1 and TRBJ2-1; the table's D call, TRBD2, has no DNA check behind it. TRBV21-1 is described as a pseudogene. The length of the CDR3 is 17 residues. The chain's CDR3 is CASSKEKTRGSYNEQFF. CDR3 nucleotides: TGTGCCAGCAGCAAAGAGAAGACTAGAGGTTCCTACAATGAGCAGTTCTTC.

The V gene is TRBV6-2 or TRBV6-3, the J gene TRBJ2-5, with TRBD2 matching over 9 bases. The CDR3 loop spans 17 amino acids. Trimming cost V 2 bases and J 2 bases; bases outside gene matches: 9. Germline-derived CDR1 and CDR2 are MNHEY and SVGEGT. As DNA, the CDR3 is TGTGCCAGCAGTTACACAAACCTTCTAGCGGGACAAGAGACCCAGTACTTC. Amino acid sequence: CASSYTNLLAGQETQYF.

This clonotype was observed a handful of times. The chain carries TRBV6-5 and TRBJ2-7, with 7 nucleotides matching TRBD1. Trimming at V came to 5 bases and at J to 2 bases, leaving 6 bases not matched to a gene. This CDR3 is built from 14 residues. Germline-derived CDR1 and CDR2 are MNHEY and SVGAGI. The CDR3 sequence is CASSGTAGAYEQYF. CDR3 nucleotide sequence: TGTGCCAGCAGTGGGACAGCAGGAGCCTACGAGCAGTACTTC.

The chain carries TRBV7-3 and TRBJ2-1; 9 nucleotides align to TRBD1. Germline V gene data show CDR1 as SGHTA and CDR2 as FQGTGA. The CDR3 covers 13 residues. Trimming cost V 3 bases and J 10 bases; bases outside gene matches: 4. In DNA, the CDR3 is TGTGCCAGCAGCTTGGGACAGGGCACCGAGCAGTTCTTC. Translating it yields CASSLGQGTEQFF.